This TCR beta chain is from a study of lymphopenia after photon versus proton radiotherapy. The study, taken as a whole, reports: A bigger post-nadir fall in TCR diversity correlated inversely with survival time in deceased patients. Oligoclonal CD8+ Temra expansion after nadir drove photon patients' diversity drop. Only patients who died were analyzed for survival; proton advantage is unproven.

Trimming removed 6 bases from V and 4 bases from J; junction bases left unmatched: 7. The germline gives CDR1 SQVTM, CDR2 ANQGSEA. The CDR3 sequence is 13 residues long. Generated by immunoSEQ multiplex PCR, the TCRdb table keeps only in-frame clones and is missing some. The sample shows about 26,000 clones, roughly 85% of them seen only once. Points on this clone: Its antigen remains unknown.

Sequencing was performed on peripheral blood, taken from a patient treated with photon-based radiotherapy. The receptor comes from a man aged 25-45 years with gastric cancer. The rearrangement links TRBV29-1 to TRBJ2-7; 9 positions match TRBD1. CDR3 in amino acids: CSVAPGQGYEQYF. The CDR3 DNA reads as TGCAGCGTCGCCCCAGGACAGGGGTACGAGCAGTACTTC.